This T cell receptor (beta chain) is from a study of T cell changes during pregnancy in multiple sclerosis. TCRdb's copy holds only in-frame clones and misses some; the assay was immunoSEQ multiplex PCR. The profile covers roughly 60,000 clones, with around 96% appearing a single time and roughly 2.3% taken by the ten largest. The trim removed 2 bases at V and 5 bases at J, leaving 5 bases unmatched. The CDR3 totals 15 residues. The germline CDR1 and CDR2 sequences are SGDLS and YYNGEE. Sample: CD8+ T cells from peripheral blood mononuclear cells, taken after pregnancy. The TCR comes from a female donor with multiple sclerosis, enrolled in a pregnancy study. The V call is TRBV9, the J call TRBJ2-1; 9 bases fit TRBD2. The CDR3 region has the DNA TGTGCCAGCAGCGTGAGCGGGAGGAGGGACAATGAGCAGTTCTTC. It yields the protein CASSVSGRRDNEQFF.